This T cell receptor beta chain comes out of a study of cytomegalovirus exposure and HLA in healthy donors. In the PCR, 60 Vbeta and 13 Jbeta primers were used. Some clones are missing from TCRdb's copy, which holds only in-frame ones; the method was immunoSEQ multiplex PCR. In total, the table holds about 110,000 clones. The V end was cut by 5 bases, the J end by 3 bases, with 8 bases between. Germline loops: CDR1 SGHVS, CDR2 FQNEAQ. The CDR3 spans 12 residues. The receptor was isolated from a man aged 50-59 years in good health and CMV-seronegative. Material for sequencing was PBMCs. The chain joins TRBV7-8 to TRBJ2-7; D gene uncertain. The DNA of the CDR3 is TGTGCCAGCAGCCTAGGAGTCTACGAGCAGTACTTC. It specifies CASSLGVYEQYF.